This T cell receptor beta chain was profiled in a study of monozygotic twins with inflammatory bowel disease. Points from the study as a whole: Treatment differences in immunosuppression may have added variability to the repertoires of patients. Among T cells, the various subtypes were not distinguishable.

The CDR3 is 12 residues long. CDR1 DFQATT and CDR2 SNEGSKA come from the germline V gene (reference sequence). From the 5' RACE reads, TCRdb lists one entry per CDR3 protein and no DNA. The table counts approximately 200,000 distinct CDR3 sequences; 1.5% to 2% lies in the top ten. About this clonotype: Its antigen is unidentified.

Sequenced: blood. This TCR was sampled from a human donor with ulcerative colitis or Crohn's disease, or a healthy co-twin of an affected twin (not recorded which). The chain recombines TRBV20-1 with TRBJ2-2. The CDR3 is CSARSQTGELFF.